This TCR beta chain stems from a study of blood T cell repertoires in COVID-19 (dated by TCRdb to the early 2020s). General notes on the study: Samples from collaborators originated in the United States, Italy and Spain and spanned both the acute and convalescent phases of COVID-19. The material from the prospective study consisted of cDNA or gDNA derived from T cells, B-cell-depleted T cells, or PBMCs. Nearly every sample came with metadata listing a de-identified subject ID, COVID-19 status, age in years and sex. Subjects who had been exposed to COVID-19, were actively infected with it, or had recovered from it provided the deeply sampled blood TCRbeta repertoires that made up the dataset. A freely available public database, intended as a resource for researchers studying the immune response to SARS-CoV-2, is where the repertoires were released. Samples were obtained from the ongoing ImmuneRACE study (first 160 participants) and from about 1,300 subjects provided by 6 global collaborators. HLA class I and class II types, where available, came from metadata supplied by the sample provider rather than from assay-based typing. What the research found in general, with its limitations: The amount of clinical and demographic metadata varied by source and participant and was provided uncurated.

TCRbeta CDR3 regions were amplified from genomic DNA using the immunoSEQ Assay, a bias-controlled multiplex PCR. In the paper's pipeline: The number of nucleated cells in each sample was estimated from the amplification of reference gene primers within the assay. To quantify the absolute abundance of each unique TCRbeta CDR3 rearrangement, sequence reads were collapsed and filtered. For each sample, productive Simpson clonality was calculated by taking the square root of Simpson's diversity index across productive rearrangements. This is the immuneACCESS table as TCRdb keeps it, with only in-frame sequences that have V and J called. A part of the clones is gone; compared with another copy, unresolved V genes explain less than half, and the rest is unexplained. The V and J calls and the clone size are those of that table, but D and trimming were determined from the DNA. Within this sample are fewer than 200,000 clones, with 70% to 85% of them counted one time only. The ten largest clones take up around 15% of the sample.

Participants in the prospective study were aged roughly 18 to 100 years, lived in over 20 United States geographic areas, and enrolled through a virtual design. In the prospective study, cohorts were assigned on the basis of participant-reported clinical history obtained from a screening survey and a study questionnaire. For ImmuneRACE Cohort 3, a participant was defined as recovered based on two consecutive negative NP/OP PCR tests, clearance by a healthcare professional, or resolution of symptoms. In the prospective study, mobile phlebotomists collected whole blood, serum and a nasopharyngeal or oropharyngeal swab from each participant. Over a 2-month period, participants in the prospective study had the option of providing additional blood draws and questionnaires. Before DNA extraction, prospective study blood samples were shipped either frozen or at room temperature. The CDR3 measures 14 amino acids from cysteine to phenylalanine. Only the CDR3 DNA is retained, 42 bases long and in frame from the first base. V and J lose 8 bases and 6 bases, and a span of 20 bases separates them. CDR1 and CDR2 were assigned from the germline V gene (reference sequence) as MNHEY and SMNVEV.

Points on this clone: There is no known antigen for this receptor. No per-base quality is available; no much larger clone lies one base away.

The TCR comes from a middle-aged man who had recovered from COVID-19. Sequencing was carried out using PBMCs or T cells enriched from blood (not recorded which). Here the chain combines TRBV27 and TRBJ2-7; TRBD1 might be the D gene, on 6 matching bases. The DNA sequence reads TGTGCCAGCTGGGGGACACACACATATGGCGAGCAGTACTTC. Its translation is CASWGTHTYGEQYF.